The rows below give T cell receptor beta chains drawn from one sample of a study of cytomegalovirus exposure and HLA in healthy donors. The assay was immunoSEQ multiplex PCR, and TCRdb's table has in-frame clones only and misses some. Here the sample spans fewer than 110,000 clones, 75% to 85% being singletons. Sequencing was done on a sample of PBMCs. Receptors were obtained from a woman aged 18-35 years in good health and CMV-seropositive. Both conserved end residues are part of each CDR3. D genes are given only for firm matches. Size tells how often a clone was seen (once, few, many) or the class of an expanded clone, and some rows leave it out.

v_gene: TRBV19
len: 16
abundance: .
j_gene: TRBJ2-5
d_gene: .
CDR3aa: CATKAWVGGLLETQYF
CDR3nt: TGTGCCACTAAAGCATGGGTCGGGGGGCTTCTGGAGACCCAGTACTTC

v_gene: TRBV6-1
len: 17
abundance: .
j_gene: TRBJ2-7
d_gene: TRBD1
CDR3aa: CASSVEKTGALSYEQYF
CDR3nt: TGTGCCAGCAGTGTAGAAAAGACAGGGGCCCTCTCCTACGAGCAGTACTTC

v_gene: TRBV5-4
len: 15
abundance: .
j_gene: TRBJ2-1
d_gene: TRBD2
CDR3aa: CASSPGLGSANEQFF
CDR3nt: TGTGCCAGCAGCCCTGGACTAGGTTCGGCCAATGAGCAGTTCTTC

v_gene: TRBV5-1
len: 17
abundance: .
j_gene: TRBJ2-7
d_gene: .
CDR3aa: CASLPRGHKRDIYEQYF
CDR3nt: TGCGCCAGCCTTCCACGGGGTCACAAACGGGACATCTACGAGCAGTACTTC

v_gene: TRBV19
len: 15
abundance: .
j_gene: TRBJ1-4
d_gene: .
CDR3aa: CASSILGQENEKLFF
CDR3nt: TGTGCCAGTAGTATTTTGGGGCAAGAAAATGAAAAACTGTTTTTT

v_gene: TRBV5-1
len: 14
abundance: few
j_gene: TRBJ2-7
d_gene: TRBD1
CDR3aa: CASSFSDREYEQYF
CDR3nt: TGCGCCAGCAGCTTCAGCGACAGGGAGTACGAGCAGTACTTC

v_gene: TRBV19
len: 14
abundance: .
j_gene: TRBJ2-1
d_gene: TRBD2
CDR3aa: CASNRLADSNEQFF
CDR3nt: TGTGCCAGCAACCGACTAGCGGATAGCAATGAGCAGTTCTTC

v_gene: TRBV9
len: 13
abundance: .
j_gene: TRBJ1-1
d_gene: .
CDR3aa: CASSVTLNTEAFF
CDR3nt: TGTGCCAGCAGCGTGACTTTGAACACTGAAGCTTTCTTT

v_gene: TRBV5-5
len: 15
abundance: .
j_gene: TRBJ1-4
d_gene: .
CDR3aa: CARQCPLASLEKLFF
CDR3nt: TGTGCCAGACAATGCCCCCTTGCCTCCCTTGAAAAACTGTTTTTT

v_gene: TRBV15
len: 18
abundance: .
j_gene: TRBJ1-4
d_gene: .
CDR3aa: CATSSRAWGGVSNEKLFF
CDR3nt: TGTGCCACCAGCTCCCGAGCGTGGGGGGGTGTGAGTAATGAAAAACTGTTTTTT

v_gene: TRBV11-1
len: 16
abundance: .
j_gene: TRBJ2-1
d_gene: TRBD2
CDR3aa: CASSTLAAPTYNEQFF
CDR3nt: TGTGCCAGCAGCACACTAGCGGCGCCAACCTACAATGAGCAGTTCTTC

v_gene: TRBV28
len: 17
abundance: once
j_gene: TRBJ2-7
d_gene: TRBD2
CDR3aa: CASSPGGGLAFSHEQYF
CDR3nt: TGTGCCAGCAGCCCCGGGGGAGGACTAGCTTTCTCCCACGAGCAGTACTTC

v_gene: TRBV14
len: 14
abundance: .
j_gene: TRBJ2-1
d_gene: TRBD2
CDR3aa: CASSRGLAVNEQFF
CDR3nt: TGTGCCAGCAGCCGTGGACTAGCGGTCAATGAGCAGTTCTTC

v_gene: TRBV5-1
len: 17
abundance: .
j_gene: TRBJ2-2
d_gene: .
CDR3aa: CASTLWIRQEKSGELFF
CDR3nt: TGCGCCAGCACCCTTTGGATCAGGCAAGAAAAATCCGGGGAGCTGTTTTTT

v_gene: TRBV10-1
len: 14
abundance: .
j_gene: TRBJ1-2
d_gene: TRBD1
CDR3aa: CASTLGRDRGGYTF
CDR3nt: TGCGCCAGCACCTTGGGGAGGGACAGGGGAGGCTACACCTTC

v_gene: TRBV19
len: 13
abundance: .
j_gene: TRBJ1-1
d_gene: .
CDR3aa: CASSQGWNTEAFF
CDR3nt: TGTGCCAGTAGCCAGGGATGGAACACTGAAGCTTTCTTT

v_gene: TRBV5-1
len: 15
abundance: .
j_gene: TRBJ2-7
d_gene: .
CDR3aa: CASRLDTVNTYEQYF
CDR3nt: TGCGCCAGCAGACTTGACACGGTTAATACCTACGAGCAGTACTTC

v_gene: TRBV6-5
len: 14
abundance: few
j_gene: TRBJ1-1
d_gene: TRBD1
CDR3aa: CASSWDRLNTEAFF
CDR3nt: TGTGCCAGCAGCTGGGACAGGTTGAACACTGAAGCTTTCTTT

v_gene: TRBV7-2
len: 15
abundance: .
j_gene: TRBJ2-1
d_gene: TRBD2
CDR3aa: CASSPGTSGYNEQFF
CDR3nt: TGTGCCAGCAGCCCCGGGACTAGCGGATACAATGAGCAGTTCTTC

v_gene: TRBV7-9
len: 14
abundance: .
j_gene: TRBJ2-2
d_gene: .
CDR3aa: CASRGHPNTGELFF
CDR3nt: TGTGCCAGCAGGGGACATCCGAACACCGGGGAGCTGTTTTTT

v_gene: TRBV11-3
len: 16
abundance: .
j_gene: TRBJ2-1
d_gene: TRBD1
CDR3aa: CASSSQGSLSYNEQFF
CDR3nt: TGTGCCAGCAGCTCACAGGGGTCTCTCTCCTACAATGAGCAGTTCTTC

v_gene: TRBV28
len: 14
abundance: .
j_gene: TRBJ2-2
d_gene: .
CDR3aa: CASSFSGDTGELFF
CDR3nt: TGTGCCAGCAGTTTTTCAGGGGACACCGGGGAGCTGTTTTTT

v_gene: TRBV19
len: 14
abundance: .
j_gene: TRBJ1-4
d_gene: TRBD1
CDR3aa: CASSWQGAAEKLFF
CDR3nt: TGTGCCAGTTCATGGCAGGGGGCGGCTGAAAAACTGTTTTTT

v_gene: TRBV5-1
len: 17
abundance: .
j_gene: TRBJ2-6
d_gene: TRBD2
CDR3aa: CASTRGVVNSGANVLTF
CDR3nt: TGCGCCAGCACACGGGGGGTTGTCAACTCTGGGGCCAACGTCCTGACTTTC

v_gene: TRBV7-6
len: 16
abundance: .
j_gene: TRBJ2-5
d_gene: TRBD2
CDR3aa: CASRRAQGGRQETQYF
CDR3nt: TGTGCCAGCAGACGAGCGCAGGGAGGGCGCCAAGAGACCCAGTACTTC

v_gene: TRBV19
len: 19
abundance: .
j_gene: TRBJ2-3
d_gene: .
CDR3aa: CASSTESAIWRAPTDTQYF
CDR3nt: TGTGCCAGTAGTACAGAGTCCGCAATTTGGCGGGCTCCCACAGATACGCAGTATTTT

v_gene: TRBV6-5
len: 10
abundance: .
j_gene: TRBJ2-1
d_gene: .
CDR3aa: CASSYPEQFF
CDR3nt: TGTGCCAGCAGTTACCCAGAGCAGTTCTTC

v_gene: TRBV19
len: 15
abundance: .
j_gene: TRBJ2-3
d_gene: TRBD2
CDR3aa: CASRSGRGSTDTQYF
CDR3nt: TGTGCCAGTAGAAGCGGGAGGGGTAGCACAGATACGCAGTATTTT

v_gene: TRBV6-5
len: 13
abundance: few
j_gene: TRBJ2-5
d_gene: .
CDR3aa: CASTETGLKTQYF
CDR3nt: TGTGCCAGCACCGAAACAGGGTTGAAGACCCAGTACTTC

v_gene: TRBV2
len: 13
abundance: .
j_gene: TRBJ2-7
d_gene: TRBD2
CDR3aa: CASREGLDYEQYF
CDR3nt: TGTGCCAGCAGGGAGGGACTAGATTACGAGCAGTACTTC

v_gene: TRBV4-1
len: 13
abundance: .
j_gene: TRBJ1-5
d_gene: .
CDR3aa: CASSGQGVQPQHF
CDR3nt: TGCGCCAGCAGCGGCCAGGGTGTCCAGCCCCAGCATTTT

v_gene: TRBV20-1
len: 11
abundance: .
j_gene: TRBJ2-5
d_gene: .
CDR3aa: CSARRGETQYF
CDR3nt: TGCAGTGCAAGACGCGGAGAGACCCAGTACTTC